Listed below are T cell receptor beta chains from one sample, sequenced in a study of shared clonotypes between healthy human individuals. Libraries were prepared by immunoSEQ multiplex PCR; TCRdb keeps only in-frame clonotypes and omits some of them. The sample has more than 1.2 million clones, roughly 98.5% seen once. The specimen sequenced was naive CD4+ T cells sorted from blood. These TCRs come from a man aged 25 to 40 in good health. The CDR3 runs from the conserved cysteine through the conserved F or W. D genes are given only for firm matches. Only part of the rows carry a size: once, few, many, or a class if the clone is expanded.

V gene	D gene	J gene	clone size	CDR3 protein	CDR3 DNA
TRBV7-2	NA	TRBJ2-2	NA	CASRRLVGELFF	TGTGCCAGCAGAAGACTAGTCGGGGAGCTGTTTTTT
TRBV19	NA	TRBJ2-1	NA	CASSTTPSVYNEQFF	TGTGCCAGTAGTACCACCCCTAGCGTATACAATGAGCAGTTCTTC
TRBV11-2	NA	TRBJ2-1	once	CASSFTADGEQFF	TGTGCCAGCAGCTTTACTGCGGACGGTGAGCAGTTCTTC
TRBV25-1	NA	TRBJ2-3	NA	CASSEYGLDTQYF	TGTGCCAGCAGTGAATATGGACTAGATACGCAGTATTTT
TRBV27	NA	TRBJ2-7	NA	CASSFLTEFAYEQYF	TGTGCCAGCAGTTTTTTGACCGAGTTCGCCTACGAGCAGTACTTC
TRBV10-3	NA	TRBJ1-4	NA	CAISESTGNEKLFF	TGTGCCATCAGTGAGTCAACAGGGAATGAAAAACTGTTTTTT
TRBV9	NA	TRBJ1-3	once	CASSVGGTGNTIYF	TGTGCCAGCAGCGTAGGGGGTACCGGAAACACCATATATTTT
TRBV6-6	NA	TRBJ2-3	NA	CATRAGASDTQYF	TGTGCCACCCGGGCGGGGGCCTCAGATACGCAGTATTTT
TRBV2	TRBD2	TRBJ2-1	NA	CASSLGLAEYNEQFF	TGTGCCAGCAGCCTGGGACTAGCGGAGTACAATGAGCAGTTCTTC
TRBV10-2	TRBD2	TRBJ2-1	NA	CASSESGGRGDEQFF	TGCGCCAGCAGTGAATCTGGCGGGAGGGGGGATGAGCAGTTCTTC
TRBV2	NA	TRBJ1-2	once	CASSEKRQDFGTF	TGTGCCAGCAGTGAAAAGAGACAGGACTTCGGCACCTTC
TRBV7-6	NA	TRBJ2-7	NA	CASSLDRVSSYEQYF	TGTGCCAGCAGCTTAGACAGGGTTTCCTCCTACGAGCAGTACTTC
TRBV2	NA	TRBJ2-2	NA	CASNSWKFSGELFF	TGTGCCAGCAATTCCTGGAAATTTTCCGGGGAGCTGTTTTTT
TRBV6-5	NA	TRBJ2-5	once	CASSYSGTLLETQYF	TGTGCCAGCAGTTATTCAGGAACTCTATTGGAGACCCAGTACTTC
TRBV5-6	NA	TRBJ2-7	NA	CASSLLPTSRGLEQYF	TGTGCCAGCAGCTTGCTCCCGACTAGCCGGGGGCTCGAGCAGTACTTC
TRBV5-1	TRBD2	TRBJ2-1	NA	CASSFISGIASYNEQFF	TGCGCCAGCAGCTTTATTAGCGGGATAGCTTCCTACAATGAGCAGTTCTTC
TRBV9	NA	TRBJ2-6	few	CASSVAGSGANVLTF	TGTGCCAGCAGCGTAGCGGGATCTGGGGCCAACGTCCTGACTTTC
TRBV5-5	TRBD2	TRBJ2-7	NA	CASSFAGAYEQYF	TGTGCCAGCAGCTTCGCGGGAGCTTACGAGCAGTACTTC
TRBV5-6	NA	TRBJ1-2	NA	CASSEQGLYYGYTF	TGTGCCAGCAGCGAACAGGGATTATACTATGGCTACACCTTC
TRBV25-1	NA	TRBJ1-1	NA	CASSLLRDTEAFF	TGTGCCAGCAGTCTATTACGGGACACTGAAGCTTTCTTT
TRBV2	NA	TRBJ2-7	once	CASSVSREGEQYF	TGTGCCAGCAGTGTTTCTAGAGAAGGCGAGCAGTACTTC
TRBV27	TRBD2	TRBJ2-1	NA	CASSPMTSGSHNEQFF	TGTGCCAGCAGTCCCATGACTAGCGGGAGCCACAATGAGCAGTTCTTC
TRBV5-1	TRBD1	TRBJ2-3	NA	CASSYGTAMTDTQYF	TGCGCCAGCAGCTACGGGACAGCGATGACGGATACGCAGTATTTT
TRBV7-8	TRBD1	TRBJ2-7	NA	CASSTNPGTGSKYEQYF	TGTGCCAGCAGCACCAACCCCGGGACAGGGTCCAAGTACGAGCAGTACTTC
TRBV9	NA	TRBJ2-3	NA	CASSVGRISTDTQYF	TGTGCCAGCAGCGTAGGCAGAATAAGCACAGATACGCAGTATTTT
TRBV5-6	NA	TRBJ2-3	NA	CASSLNRVRNTQYF	TGTGCCAGCAGCTTGAACCGGGTTCGGAATACGCAGTATTTT